This T cell receptor beta chain was obtained from a study of T cell responses to AZD1222 COVID-19 vaccine. Broader study findings: Donors were mostly white British, more females; clonal diversity possibly underestimated. Compared with day 0, the breadth and depth of the Spike-specific TCR repertoire rose significantly after two doses of AZD1222.

Worth noting for this clone: No antigen is known for it.

Produced via immunoSEQ multiplex PCR; TCRdb's table is partial and in-frame only. The data show about 76,000 clones, approximately 91% seen once. The CDR3 has 15 residues. This chain connects TRBV21-1 to TRBJ2-6; TRBD1, as called in the table, went unchecked against the DNA. TRBV21-1 constitutes a pseudogene. The TCR sequence derives from an adult in good health. Source: peripheral blood, taken on day 0 of AZD1222 vaccination. The CDR3 DNA sequence: TGTGCCAGCAGCAAAGAGGGGTTGGGGGCCAACGTCCTGACTTTC. This translates into CASSKEGLGANVLTF.